What follows are 28 T cell receptor beta chains derived from one specimen sequenced in a study of T cells in localized non-small cell lung cancer. TCRdb's table, derived via immunoSEQ multiplex PCR, lists solely in-frame clones and lacks some. The repertoire consists of 30,000 to 35,000 clones, with approximately 88% occurring once and the leading ten covering around 2.9%. Sequenced here: peripheral blood, sampled before any cancer treatment. These receptors all come from an older female donor with stage I lung adenocarcinoma.

This clone appeared a few times. This rearrangement joins TRBV5-1 to TRBJ2-3; D might be TRBD2 (6 bases). CDR3 length: 14 amino acids. V lost 2 bases and J 6 bases, leaving 13 bases between the germline ends. Germline CDR1 and CDR2: SGHRS and YFSETQ. The CDR3 loop reads CASSLGQSGDTQYF. DNA for the CDR3: TGCGCCAGCAGCTTAGGACAAAGCGGGGATACGCAGTATTTT.

This sequence joins TRBV9 and TRBJ2-1; D call uncertain. The CDR3 is made up of 13 amino acids. Germline V CDR1 and CDR2: SGDLS, YYNGEE. With 1 base removed from V and 6 bases from J, the gap between germline ends came to 8 bases. CDR3 region: CASSVQRANEQFF. The CDR3 DNA sequence: TGTGCCAGCAGCGTACAACGGGCCAATGAGCAGTTCTTC.

J is TRBJ1-1 and V is TRBV5-5; unclear D gene. V lost 0 bases to trimming and J lost 1 base, with 13 bases between them. The CDR3 length is 16 residues. Germline V gene sequence: CDR1 SGHKS, CDR2 YYEKEE (reference sequence). As DNA, the CDR3 is TGTGCCAGCAGCTTGGCCTGGGCAGGACCGAACACTGAAGCTTTCTTT. This translates into CASSLAWAGPNTEAFF.

The rearrangement links TRBV7-2 to TRBJ2-2; D is uncertain. V was shortened by 1 base and J by 2 bases, with 8 bases between the two germline ends. Germline V lookup: CDR1 SGHTA, CDR2 FQGNSA. This CDR3 comprises 15 residues. CDR3 coding DNA: TGTGCCAGCAGCTTAGGACCTATTAACACCGGGGAGCTGTTTTTT. Amino acid sequence: CASSLGPINTGELFF. The full variable domain, its missing parts supplied by reference TRBV7-2 and TRBJ2-2, is GAGVSQSPSNKVTEKGKDVELRCDPISGHTALYWYRQSLGQGLEFLIYFQGNSAPDKSGLPSDRFSAERTGGSVSTLTIQRTQQEDSAVYLCASSLGPINTGELFFGEGSRLTVL.

The rearrangement joins TRBV5-4 to TRBJ2-2; 8 bases are shared with TRBD1. Germline V gives CDR1 SGHNT, CDR2 YYREEE (reference sequence). J was trimmed by 1 base and V by 4 bases; bases with no gene match: 3. The CDR3 is made up of 15 amino acids. Here the CDR3 reads CASSRGTGNTGELFF. CDR3 DNA sequence: TGTGCCAGCAGCCGGGGGACAGGGAACACCGGGGAGCTGTTTTTT.

This chain joins TRBV5-6 and TRBJ2-7; 11 bases are shared with TRBD2. V lost 1 base and J lost 6; bases outside the gene matches: 6. Germline values: CDR1 SGHDT, CDR2 YYEEEE. The CDR3 spans 15 residues. DNA of the CDR3: TGTGCCAGCAGCTTGCCCCTAGCGGGAGGTCTCGAGCAGTACTTC. This codes for CASSLPLAGGLEQYF. Full variable domain (missing parts from reference TRBV5-6 and TRBJ2-7): DAGVTQSPTHLIKTRGQQVTLRCSPKSGHDTVSWYQQALGQGPQFIFQYYEEEERQRGNFPDRFSGHQFPNYSSELNVNALLLGDSALYLCASSLPLAGGLEQYFGPGTRLTVT.

The rearrangement links TRBV18 to TRBJ2-5; D gene unclear. V was trimmed by 2 bases and J by 4 bases, leaving 8 bases between them. The CDR3 loop spans 13 amino acids. Germline-derived CDR1 and CDR2 are KGHSH and LQKENI. The CDR3 nucleotides are TGTGCCAGCTCACCATTCGGTGCAGAGACCCAGTACTTC. Translating gives CASSPFGAETQYF.

The chain uses TRBV4-2 and TRBJ2-7; D perhaps matches TRBD1 (5 bases). This CDR3 has 16 residues. Between the trimmed V and J ends, which lost 0 bases and 0 bases, there was a span of 12 bases. Germline assignment: CDR1 LGHNA and CDR2 YNFKEQ. The CDR3 is CASSQDKGNPSYEQYF. The CDR3 DNA reads as TGTGCCAGCAGCCAAGATAAGGGGAACCCCTCCTACGAGCAGTACTTC.

The chain combines TRBV6-4 with TRBJ2-3; 8 positions match TRBD1. CDR3 length: 15 residues. Germline lookup yields CDR1 MRHNA and CDR2 SNTAGT. The V segment lost 5 bases and the J segment 2 bases; nucleotides outside the gene matches: 6. This CDR3 reads CASSPGQDPTDTQYF. DNA for the CDR3: TGTGCCAGCAGTCCGGGACAGGACCCCACAGATACGCAGTATTTT.

The chain carries TRBV7-2 and TRBJ2-3; D is undetermined. Germline lookup yields CDR1 SGHTA and CDR2 FQGNSA. There are 12 residues in the CDR3. V dropped 8 bases and J dropped 1 base, with 7 bases sitting between them. CDR3 nucleotide sequence: TGTGCCAGCTTGAAGGGCACAGATACGCAGTATTTT. This translates into CASLKGTDTQYF.

As DNA, the CDR3 is TGTGCCATTCTGCCGACTAGCGGAACAACTAGCACAGATACGCAGTATTTT. Translated: CAILPTSGTTSTDTQYF. The chain combines TRBV10-3 with TRBJ2-3; 9 bases agree with TRBD2. Germline trimming cut 9 bases from V and 0 bases from J; bases unmatched to any gene: 13. This CDR3 has 17 residues. Germline CDR1 ENHRY, CDR2 SYGVKD.

In its sample, this clone was seen once. This chain uses TRBV27 with TRBJ2-5; no firm D call. The CDR3 is made up of 13 amino acids. Germline V lookup: CDR1 MNHEY, CDR2 SMNVEV (reference sequence). V gave up 6 bases and J gave up 4 bases, with 12 bases separating them. CDR3 DNA sequence: TGTGCCAGCAGGCTGAGCTGGGGAGAGACCCAGTACTTC. This sequence encodes CASRLSWGETQYF.

V gene TRBV9 combines with J gene TRBJ1-1; 9 bases are a match to TRBD1. This CDR3 is built from 14 residues. With 2 bases clipped from V and 6 bases from J, the junction kept 5 bases outside the gene matches. Germline V gene data show CDR1 as SGDLS and CDR2 as YYNGEE. The CDR3 protein is CASSVTGGSAEAFF. CDR3 coding DNA: TGTGCCAGCAGCGTCACAGGGGGCAGCGCTGAAGCTTTCTTT.

The chain is built from TRBV10-3 and TRBJ2-7; D is ambiguous. The CDR3 has 15 amino acids. Germline CDR1 reads ENHRY; CDR2 reads SYGVKD. V shed 3 bases and J shed 4 bases, with 16 bases lying between them. In DNA form, the CDR3 reads TGTGCCATCAGTGATGTCACACGGACCGATTACGAGCAGTACTTC. This sequence encodes CAISDVTRTDYEQYF.

V usage is TRBV7-2 and J usage is TRBJ2-2; D is possibly TRBD1 or TRBD2 (5 bases each). Trimming removed 8 bases at V and 8 bases at J, with 21 bases between. Germline V gives CDR1 SGHTA, CDR2 FQGNSA. This CDR3 is 15 amino acids long. The CDR3 loop reads CASSGRRHSWGELFF. CDR3 bases: TGTGCCAGCTCGGGGCGGCGTCACTCGTGGGGGGAGCTGTTTTTT.

The chain combines TRBV30 with TRBJ1-5; 7 bases agree with TRBD1. The germline V gene encodes CDR1 GTSNPN and CDR2 SVGIG (reference sequence). V gave up 5 bases and J gave up 5 bases; unmatched junction bases: 6. This CDR3 spans 13 amino acids. CDR3 loop: CAWSKTGYQPQHF. The CDR3 coding sequence is TGTGCCTGGTCAAAGACAGGGTATCAGCCCCAGCATTTT.

As concerns this clone: Distinct nucleotide sequences in the sample also encode this CDR3. This chain connects TRBV18 to TRBJ1-1; 8 nucleotides align to TRBD1. Trimming removed 6 bases from V and 0 bases from J; junction bases left unmatched: 12. Germline V lookup: CDR1 KGHSH, CDR2 LQKENI. The CDR3 consists of 17 residues. The CDR3, as DNA: TGTGCCAGCTCGCACACCGGGACAGGAGTATTGAACACTGAAGCTTTCTTT. Amino acids: CASSHTGTGVLNTEAFF.

The J gene is TRBJ2-6, the V gene TRBV5-1, with D tentatively TRBD2 (5 bases). V was cut by 3 bases and J by 1 base, with 14 bases left in between. Germline CDR1 SGHRS, CDR2 YFSETQ. This CDR3 contains 17 residues. This CDR3 reads CASSSPGGLSGANVLTF. CDR3 DNA sequence: TGCGCCAGCAGCTCCCCGGGCGGGCTATCTGGGGCCAACGTCCTGACTTTC.

This clone was seen just once. The V and J genes are TRBV5-1 and TRBJ2-3; maybe TRBD1 (6 bases). Germline CDR1 and CDR2: SGHRS and YFSETQ. Trimming pared 5 bases from V and 0 bases from J, leaving 13 bases between. This CDR3 region has 15 residues. DNA of the CDR3: TGCGCCAGCAGGTCCTCAGGGGCTAGCACAGATACGCAGTATTTT. Its protein product is CASRSSGASTDTQYF.

The genes are TRBV28 and TRBJ1-5, with TRBD1 as a possible D gene (6 bases). The germline gives CDR1 MDHEN, CDR2 SYDVKM. V gave up 7 bases and J gave up 6 bases, with 16 bases separating them. The CDR3 has 14 amino acids. The CDR3 DNA reads as TGTGCCAGCACCAAACAGGGCTCTCCTCAGCCCCAGCATTTT. It encodes CASTKQGSPQPQHF.

This chain links TRBV7-9 with TRBJ2-1, with a possible D match to TRBD2 (6 bases). The germline CDR1 and CDR2 sequences are SEHNR and FQNEAQ (reference sequence). This CDR3 has 13 amino acids. V lost 7 bases, J lost 9 bases, and 16 bases lay in between. CDR3 residues: CASTRAGRGEQFF. The CDR3 region has the DNA TGTGCCAGCACCCGGGCGGGGCGGGGTGAGCAGTTCTTC. Complete variable domain (other parts from reference TRBV7-9 and TRBJ2-1): DTGVSQNPRHKITKRGQNVTFRCDPISEHNRLYWYRQTLGQGPEFLTYFQNEAQLEKSRLLSDRFSAERPKGSFSTLEIQRTEQGDSAMYLCASTRAGRGEQFFGPGTRLTVL.

Here the CDR3 reads CASSTDRGPYYEQYF. The DNA for the CDR3 is TGTGCCAGCAGCACCGACAGGGGGCCCTACTACGAGCAGTACTTC. V is TRBV11-1 and J is TRBJ2-7; 10 nucleotides match TRBD1. The CDR3 length is 15 residues. Germline trimming cut 5 bases from V and 3 bases from J; bases unmatched to any gene: 7. Germline V CDR1 and CDR2: SGHAT, FQDESV (reference sequence).

The chain recombines TRBV19 with TRBJ2-2, with D perhaps matching TRBD1 (5 bases). The germline V gene encodes CDR1 LNHDA and CDR2 SQIVND (reference sequence). This CDR3 region has 17 residues. The V end lost 1 base, the J end lost 1 base, and 13 bases lay between the germline ends. CDR3 DNA: TGTGCCAGTAGTATAGGGCAGATCAGGGAGAACACCGGGGAGCTGTTTTTT. This gives the protein CASSIGQIRENTGELFF.

V gene TRBV2 combines with J gene TRBJ2-7; maybe TRBD2 (5 bases). With 6 bases removed from V and 2 bases from J, the gap between germline ends came to 11 bases. Germline CDR1 reads SNHLY; CDR2 reads FYNNEI. The CDR3 is 13 amino acids. The CDR3 bases are TGTGCCAGCAGGCTTGACGGGACCTACGAGCAGTACTTC. Residues: CASRLDGTYEQYF.

The chain combines TRBV7-2 with TRBJ2-5; D may correspond to TRBD1 or TRBD2 (6 bases each). Per germline, CDR1 SGHTA and CDR2 FQGNSA. Trimming shortened V by 5 bases and J by 0 bases, and 7 bases separated the two germline ends. The CDR3 extends over 13 amino acids. The CDR3 DNA reads TGTGCCAGCAGCAGGGGGGACCAAGAGACCCAGTACTTC. Amino acid sequence: CASSRGDQETQYF.

This clone has more than one count but fewer than ten. This sequence joins TRBV30 and TRBJ1-5, with D possibly being TRBD1 (6 bases). CDR3 length: 15 amino acids. Trimming cost V 0 bases and J 4 bases, with 13 bases left between them. The germline V gene has CDR1 GTSNPN and CDR2 SVGIG (reference sequence). CDR3 nucleotide sequence: TGTGCCTGGAGTGTGGGGGCGCGGGGTAATCAGCCCCAGCATTTT. Its translation is CAWSVGARGNQPQHF.

The chain combines TRBV9 with TRBJ2-7; 14 positions match TRBD2. Trimming at V came to 3 bases and at J to 6 bases, leaving 8 bases not matched to a gene. Per germline, CDR1 SGDLS and CDR2 YYNGEE. The CDR3 sequence is 16 residues long. This CDR3 is CASSAGLAGVGTEQYF. As DNA, the CDR3 is TGTGCCAGCAGCGCGGGACTAGCGGGAGTTGGTACCGAGCAGTACTTC.

J is TRBJ1-1 and V is TRBV7-9, with TRBD1 matching 11 bases. The V segment lost 5 bases and the J segment 5 bases; nucleotides outside the gene matches: 7. Germline loops: CDR1 SEHNR, CDR2 FQNEAQ (reference sequence). The CDR3 length is 15 residues. DNA for the CDR3: TGTGCCAGCAGCCTTGCCGGACAGGGGGCTACTGAAGCTTTCTTT. Translating gives CASSLAGQGATEAFF.